One and the same sample provided the 32 T cell receptor beta chains below, sequenced in a study of tumor-infiltrating lymphocytes in oesophageal squamous cell carcinoma. TCRdb re-called the PCR reads with MiXCR, one entry per CDR3 protein. Among 20,000 to 30,000 distinct CDR3 sequences listed, roughly 40% were seen once. The sample taken for sequencing was esophageal tumor tissue. Source of these receptors: a male donor with esophageal squamous cell carcinoma.

Remarks on this clonotype: Without the conserved terminal phenylalanine or tryptophan, this CDR3 likely stems from a read error. CDR3 loop: CASSFKAYEQYY. The CDR3 nucleotides are TGTGCCAGCAGCTTTAAAGCCTACGAGCAGTATTAT. The chain couples TRBV7-9 to TRBJ2-3, with no clear D. Trimming took off 3 bases at V and 11 bases at J, with 12 bases between the two ends. The CDR3 extends over 12 amino acids. CDR1 is SEHNR, CDR2 FQNEAQ, per germline (reference sequence).

Points on this clonotype: The conserved final phenylalanine or tryptophan is absent from the CDR3, which likely points to a read error. The limits of the CDR3 on the DNA are not certain, so only TCRdb's listed CDR3 is given. The V gene is TRBV6-1, the J gene TRBJ2-7; the table calls TRBD2, which could not be checked here. A total of 17 residues make up the CDR3, ends included. From germline, CDR1 is MNHNS and CDR2 SASEGT. The CDR3 loop is CASTEGPLGDYGYTFGS.

This clonotype was counted ten times or more. The chain links TRBV7-3 to TRBJ2-5; either TRBD1 or TRBD2 may supply D (5 bases each). From germline, CDR1 is SGHTA and CDR2 FQGTGA. V gave up 6 bases and J gave up 3 bases, with 11 bases separating them. The CDR3 contains 13 residues. This chain's CDR3 is CASSRGAEETQYF. Written as DNA, the CDR3 is TGTGCCAGCAGTAGAGGGGCAGAAGAGACCCAGTACTTC.

V usage is TRBV7-8 and J usage is TRBJ2-1, with D tentatively TRBD2 (7 bases). Deletions cut 0 bases from V and 8 bases from J, with 14 bases between. This CDR3 comprises 15 residues. CDR1 SGHVS and CDR2 FQNEAQ come from the germline V gene. The CDR3 DNA follows: TGTGCCAGCAGCTTAGCGGGAGGGGGAGCGGATGAGCAGTTCTTC. Translating gives CASSLAGGGADEQFF.

Of note for this clonotype: Without the conserved terminal phenylalanine or tryptophan, this CDR3 likely stems from a read error. The limits of the CDR3 on the DNA are not certain, so only TCRdb's listed CDR3 is given. The chain carries TRBV7-3 and TRBJ2-5; the table calls TRBD2, which could not be checked here. A total of 10 residues make up the CDR3, ends included. Germline CDR1 SGHTA, CDR2 FQGTGA. The CDR3 loop is CASSLTGLAG.

This clonotype was detected many times. The V and J genes are TRBV11-3 and TRBJ2-1; D is uncertain. Trimming cost V 2 bases and J 7 bases, with 9 bases left between them. From germline, CDR1 is SGHNT and CDR2 YENEEA. This CDR3 has 13 amino acids. The CDR3 nucleotides read TGTGCCAGCAGCTTAATACACGGGAATGAGCAGTTCTTC. Encoded protein: CASSLIHGNEQFF. Full variable domain (missing parts from reference TRBV11-3 and TRBJ2-1): EAGVVQSPRYKIIEKKQPVAFWCNPISGHNTLYWYLQNLGQGPELLIRYENEEAVDDSQLPKDRFSAERLKGVDSTLKIQPAELGDSAVYLCASSLIHGNEQFFGPGTRLTVL.

The V call is TRBV27, the J call TRBJ1-2; 7 bases are a match to TRBD1. Unmatched junction bases numbered 5, after V lost 2 bases and J lost 8 bases. CDR3 length equals 13 residues. CDR1 and CDR2 (germline): MNHEY, SMNVEV (reference sequence). CDR3 DNA sequence: TGTGCCAGCAGTTTAGCGGCAGGGGGGGGCTACACCTTC. As protein: CASSLAAGGGYTF.

V usage is TRBV29-1 and J usage is TRBJ2-3, with 10 bases fitting TRBD2. The CDR3 has 15 amino acids. Trimming cost V 4 bases and J 6 bases; bases outside gene matches: 10. CDR1 SQVTM and CDR2 ANQGSEA come from the germline V gene. The CDR3 sequence is CSVVSQRGGTDTQYF. CDR3 nucleotides: TGCAGCGTTGTGAGCCAGCGGGGGGGTACTGATACGCAGTATTTT.

V is TRBV20-1 and J is TRBJ2-1; 7 bases match TRBD1. The length of the CDR3 is 14 residues. Per germline, CDR1 DFQATT and CDR2 SNEGSKA (reference sequence). The junction had 8 bases not matched to a gene; V was cut back by 5 bases and J by 4 bases. CDR3 bases: TGCAGTGCTTCCTTCCGGGACAGATACAATGAGCAGTTCTTC. Protein: CSASFRDRYNEQFF.

Ten or more counts support this clonotype. A read error may explain this, as a much larger clone is one base away. V gene TRBV12-3 or TRBV12-4 combines with J gene TRBJ2-1; no definite D call. With the DNA end fitting TRBJ2-7 better, the J assignment may be wrong. The CDR3 is made up of 11 amino acids. The CDR3 nucleotides are TGTGCCAGCAGTCCCTACAATGAGCAGTACTTC. Its translation is CASSPYNEQYF.

V usage is TRBV6-2 or TRBV6-3 and J usage is TRBJ1-5; D call uncertain. From germline, CDR1 is MNHEY and CDR2 SVGEGT. V was pared by 2 bases and J by 1 base, with 3 bases between. The CDR3 totals 13 residues. The CDR3 loop reads CASSYGSNQPQHF. Here the CDR3 DNA reads TGTGCCAGCAGTTACGGGAGCAATCAGCCCCAGCATTTT.

This clonotype was observed a few times. This rearrangement joins TRBV5-1 to TRBJ1-1; 7 nucleotides line up with TRBD1. Unmatched junction bases numbered 1, after V lost 1 base and J lost 1 base. The CDR3 contains 14 residues. Germline V gene sequence: CDR1 SGHRS, CDR2 YFSETQ. The CDR3: CASSLTGANTEAFF. CDR3 sequence (DNA): TGCGCCAGCAGCTTGACAGGGGCGAACACTGAAGCTTTCTTT.

This clonotype was seen only once. A read error may account for a junction end that differs from germline. This sequence joins TRBV27 and TRBJ2-3, with TRBD2 identical over 7 bases. Per the germline V gene, CDR1 is MNHEY and CDR2 is SMNVEV (reference sequence). CDR3 length equals 16 residues. The CDR3 reads CTSSTLGRAEGSPLHF. In nucleotides, the CDR3 is TGTACCAGCAGTACGTTAGGGAGGGCGGAGGGTTCACCCCTCCACTTC.

The chain recombines TRBV18 with TRBJ2-1; 10 positions agree with TRBD2. The J call is in doubt because the DNA end fits TRBJ2-7 better. The CDR3 has 17 residues. From germline, CDR1 is KGHSH and CDR2 LQKENI. The CDR3 sequence: CASSSRGAGGPFNEQYF. The CDR3 region has the DNA TGTGCCAGCTCATCGAGGGGAGCGGGAGGGCCTTTCAATGAGCAGTACTTC.

The V gene is TRBV7-2, the J gene TRBJ2-1, with TRBD2 identical over 13 bases. CDR1 SGHTA and CDR2 FQGNSA come from the germline V gene. The CDR3 runs to 19 residues. Trimming at V came to 5 bases and at J to 0 bases, leaving 10 bases not matched to a gene. The CDR3 region has the DNA TGTGCCAGCAGCGACCGGACTAGCGGGGGACAAAGCTCCTACAATGAGCAGTTCTTC. Its protein product is CASSDRTSGGQSSYNEQFF.

V is TRBV28 and J is TRBJ2-5, with a tentative D call TRBD2 (7 bases). CDR1 is MDHEN, CDR2 SYDVKM, per germline. CDR3 size: 18 residues. V gave up 6 bases and J gave up 0 bases, with 23 bases separating them. The CDR3 loop is CASRKLGGGGRDQETQYF. The CDR3 DNA reads as TGTGCCAGCAGAAAACTCGGTGGCGGGGGCCGTGACCAAGAGACCCAGTACTTC.

This clonotype showed up many times. The J gene is TRBJ2-7, the V gene TRBV7-9; 8 nucleotides line up with TRBD1. The trim removed 5 bases at V and 3 bases at J, leaving 15 bases unmatched. Germline loops: CDR1 SEHNR, CDR2 FQNEAQ (reference sequence). The CDR3 sequence is 17 residues long. This CDR3 reads CASSPVGDTGGYYEQYF. The CDR3 DNA reads TGTGCCAGCAGCCCAGTAGGGGATACAGGGGGTTACTACGAGCAGTACTTC.

The chain carries TRBV7-6 and TRBJ2-4; unclear D gene. The end of the DNA is better explained by TRBJ2-5, so the J call may be wrong. Germline CDR1 and CDR2: SGHVS and FNYEAQ. This CDR3 has 14 amino acids. CDR3 sequence reads: CASSLGVNEETQYF. DNA of the CDR3: TGTGCCAGCAGCTTAGGCGTCAACGAAGAGACCCAGTACTTC.

In regard to this clonotype: Compared with germline, one end of the junction differs, possibly owing to a read error. The genes are TRBV7-6 and TRBJ2-3; 13 bases agree with TRBD2. The CDR3 consists of 16 residues. Looked up from germline, CDR1 is SGHVS and CDR2 is FNYEAQ. The CDR3 region has the DNA TGTGCCAGCAGCCTCCGGACTAGCGGGAGAAAAGAGACCCAGTGTTTT. Translated, it gives CASSLRTSGRKETQCF.

There are a few counts of this clonotype. The chain carries TRBV18 and TRBJ1-5, with unresolved D. The germline CDR1 and CDR2 sequences are KGHSH and LQKENI. Trimming took off 0 bases at V and 7 bases at J, with 16 bases between the two ends. The CDR3 length is 16 residues. This chain's CDR3 is CASSPPGPTSNQPQHF. The CDR3 DNA reads as TGTGCCAGCTCACCACCTGGGCCCACATCCAACCAGCCCCAGCATTTT.

The chain links TRBV6-2 or TRBV6-3 to TRBJ2-3, with D perhaps TRBD1 (6 bases). The V gene's germline CDR1 is MNHEY and CDR2 SVGEGT. The CDR3 is 14 amino acids. V was pared by 5 bases and J by 4 bases, with 13 bases between. The CDR3 protein is CASSEGERPDTQYF. CDR3 sequence (DNA): TGTGCCAGCAGTGAGGGGGAGAGGCCAGATACGCAGTATTTT.

The chain uses TRBV7-3 and TRBJ2-1, with a possible D match to TRBD2 (6 bases). The CDR3 runs 15 residues. Trimming shortened V by 5 bases and J by 0 bases, and 11 bases separated the two germline ends. The V gene's germline CDR1 is SGHTA and CDR2 FQGTGA. CDR3 sequence: CASSRDFSSYNEQFF. CDR3 bases: TGTGCCAGCAGCCGGGACTTCAGCTCCTACAATGAGCAGTTCTTC.

This clonotype was detected many times. V gene TRBV6-6 combines with J gene TRBJ1-1; D unclear. The CDR3 covers 17 residues. V dropped 0 bases and J dropped 0 bases, with 14 bases sitting between them. CDR1 is MNHNY and CDR2 is SVGAGI in the germline V gene (reference sequence). The DNA of the CDR3 is TGTGCCAGCAGTTACTCGAAACAGCTTATAATGAACACTGAAGCTTTCTTT. Its translation is CASSYSKQLIMNTEAFF.

The genes are TRBV12-3 or TRBV12-4 and TRBJ2-5, with D possibly TRBD1 on 5 matching bases. The J call may be faulty, since TRBJ2-7 better matches the DNA end. The CDR3 extends over 12 amino acids. CDR3 amino acids: CASSFQGHEQYF. The CDR3 DNA sequence: TGTGCCAGCAGTTTTCAGGGCCACGAGCAGTACTTC.

This clonotype was counted at least ten times. A read error is possible here, since a much larger clone lies one base away. The rearrangement joins TRBV7-9 to TRBJ2-5; 8 bases line up with TRBD1. This CDR3 comprises 15 residues. V was pared by 3 bases and J by 11 bases, with 14 bases of the junction left unmatched. CDR1 is SEHNR, CDR2 FQNEAQ, per germline (reference sequence). The CDR3 loop reads CASSLTGVYYNEQYF. In DNA form, the CDR3 reads TGTGCCAGCAGCTTGACAGGGGTATACTACAATGAGCAGTACTTC.

This sequence joins TRBV6-1 and TRBJ2-4, with D perhaps TRBD2 (5 bases). The germline V gene encodes CDR1 MNHNS and CDR2 SASEGT. The CDR3 sequence is 14 residues long. The V end lost 5 bases, the J end lost 15 bases, and 23 bases lay between the germline ends. In nucleotides, the CDR3 is TGTGCCAGCAGTTACCGCAGGAACACCGGGGAGCTGTACTTC. Translation gives CASSYRRNTGELYF.

V is TRBV6-1 and J is TRBJ2-7, with D perhaps matching TRBD2 (5 bases). Matching the DNA end better, TRBJ2-5 makes the J call doubtful. The length of the CDR3 is 13 residues. The germline V gene encodes CDR1 MNHNS and CDR2 SASEGT. The chain's CDR3 is CASSRGSSKTQYF. CDR3 nucleotide sequence: TGTGCCAGCAGCCGAGGGTCTTCGAAGACCCAGTACTTC.

This clonotype was recorded at least ten times. The V call is TRBV5-4, the J call TRBJ2-1, with 16 bases aligning to TRBD2. The CDR3 runs 19 residues. Germline trimming cut 5 bases from V and 0 bases from J; bases unmatched to any gene: 8. Germline V CDR1 and CDR2: SGHNT, YYREEE (reference sequence). CDR3 sequence (DNA): TGTGCCAGCAGTTCGCCGGGACTAGCGGGGGGGCCCTCCTACAATGAGCAGTTCTTC. Protein product: CASSSPGLAGGPSYNEQFF.

The J gene is TRBJ2-7, the V gene TRBV28; 10 bases line up with TRBD2. The CDR3 totals 14 residues. In germline, CDR1 is MDHEN, CDR2 SYDVKM. The V gene end was trimmed by 5 bases and the J gene end by 7 bases; junction bases not matched to a gene: 8. This CDR3 is CASSLAGAQGEQYF. CDR3 in DNA: TGTGCCAGCAGTCTAGCGGGGGCCCAGGGGGAGCAGTACTTC. The complete variable domain, with remaining parts taken from reference TRBV28 and TRBJ2-7, reads DVKVTQSSRYLVKRTGEKVFLECVQDMDHENMFWYRQDPGLGLRLIYFSYDVKMKEKGDIPEGYSVSREKKERFSLILESASTNQTSMYLCASSLAGAQGEQYFGPGTRLTVT.

CDR3 amino acids: CASSLADRGPEKLFF. CDR3 bases: TGTGCCAGCAGCTTGGCGGACAGGGGGCCTGAAAAACTGTTTTTT. This sequence joins TRBV7-6 and TRBJ1-4, with 11 bases matching TRBD1. The CDR3 has 15 amino acids. Germline V gives CDR1 SGHVS, CDR2 FNYEAQ. V lost 3 bases and J lost 7; bases outside the gene matches: 4.

V and J are TRBV7-2 and TRBJ2-1, with a weak D call TRBD2 (6 bases). The DNA end lines up better with TRBJ2-7; the J call may be wrong. Germline V gene sequence: CDR1 SGHTA, CDR2 FQGNSA. This CDR3 comprises 16 residues. CDR3 loop: CASSSMSTAGIYEQYF. As DNA, the CDR3 is TGTGCCAGCAGCTCCATGAGCACCGCGGGAATCTACGAGCAGTACTTC.

The table lists this clonotype with many counts. The genes are TRBV5-1 and TRBJ2-7; D uncertain. Germline CDR1 SGHRS, CDR2 YFSETQ. V gave up 3 bases and J gave up 1 base, with 14 bases separating them. This CDR3 region has 15 residues. The CDR3 DNA is TGCGCCAGCAGCTCCGGGCGGTTGTGGTCCTACGAGCAGTACTTC. It translates to CASSSGRLWSYEQYF.